These T cell receptor beta chains were read from a single sample in a study of shared clonotypes between healthy human individuals. The protocol was immunoSEQ multiplex PCR, while the TCRdb copy is restricted to in-frame clones and leaves out a portion. The sample lists some 550,000 clones, approximately 97% occurring once. The specimen sequenced was naive CD4+ T cells sorted from blood. These receptors were collected from a woman in her 30s in good health. Each CDR3 is given with its conserved first and last residue. Fields, in order: clone size, V gene, D gene, J gene, CDR3 DNA, CDR3 protein. The D gene is left open where the match is weak. Not all rows give a size; the values are once, few, many and, for expanded clones, a class.

-	TRBV28	TRBD2	TRBJ2-3	TGTGCCAGCAGTTTGGCCAGCGGGGCCACAGATACGCAGTATTTT	CASSLASGATDTQYF
-	TRBV9	TRBD1	TRBJ2-1	TGTGCCAGCAGCGCACCGGCCTACAGGGGCTCCTACAATGAGCAGTTCTTC	CASSAPAYRGSYNEQFF
-	TRBV7-9	TRBD2	TRBJ2-7	TGTGCCAGCAGCTCACCCCGGGGACTAGCGCTATCCTACGAGCAGTACTTC	CASSSPRGLALSYEQYF
-	TRBV27	TRBD1	TRBJ2-1	TGTGCCAGCAGGCGGACAGGTATATACAATGAGCAGTTCTTC	CASRRTGIYNEQFF
-	TRBV5-1	TRBD2	TRBJ2-1	TGCGCCAGCAGCTTGGTGGTAGCGGGAGGTCTTAAGGATGAGCAGTTCTTC	CASSLVVAGGLKDEQFF
-	TRBV18	-	TRBJ1-1	TGTGCCAGCTCACCGTGGGGCACTGAAGCTTTCTTT	CASSPWGTEAFF
-	TRBV18	TRBD1	TRBJ2-6	TGTGCCAGCTCACCCAACCAAGCAGGGACAGGCGGTTCTGGGGCCAACGTCCTGACTTTC	CASSPNQAGTGGSGANVLTF
-	TRBV25-1	-	TRBJ1-1	TGTGCCACCCAAGGGGACAATAAGAACACTGAAGCTTTCTTT	CATQGDNKNTEAFF
-	TRBV7-8	TRBD1	TRBJ2-6	TGTGCCAGCAGCCCCGGACAGGGCAGGGGCTTAGGGGCCAACGTCCTGACTTTC	CASSPGQGRGLGANVLTF
once	TRBV5-1	-	TRBJ2-1	TGCGCCAGCAGCTTAACGACGATTTCCTACAATGAGCAGTTCTTC	CASSLTTISYNEQFF
-	TRBV5-6	-	TRBJ1-5	TGTGCCAGCAGCTTGGAAAGCAATCAGCCCCAGCATTTT	CASSLESNQPQHF
-	TRBV5-5	-	TRBJ2-1	TGTGCCAGCCAGAGCGGAGGGGTATACAATGAGCAGTTCTTC	CASQSGGVYNEQFF
-	TRBV18	-	TRBJ2-7	TGTGCCAGCTCAGATCTAGGGAAGACCTCCTACGAGCAGTACTTC	CASSDLGKTSYEQYF
once	TRBV5-6	-	TRBJ1-2	TGTGCCAGCAGCTATAGGCGACAGGACCACTATGGCTACACCTTC	CASSYRRQDHYGYTF
-	TRBV2	-	TRBJ2-6	TGTGCCAGCCGCCGAATTGGCTCTGGGGCCAACGTCCTGACTTTC	CASRRIGSGANVLTF
-	TRBV29-1	-	TRBJ2-4	TGCAGCGTTGGACATGTCAAAAACATTCAGTACTTC	CSVGHVKNIQYF
-	TRBV29-1	-	TRBJ2-1	TGCAGCGTTGTAGGAGGCGCGCCCACCTCCTACAATGAGCAGTTCTTC	CSVVGGAPTSYNEQFF
-	TRBV29-1	-	TRBJ1-3	TGCAGCGTTGAGCTCTACATTGGAAACACCATATATTTT	CSVELYIGNTIYF
-	TRBV28	-	TRBJ1-2	TGTGCCAGCACCGCCGACCCGACAGTGGGGAAGGGCTACACCTTC	CASTADPTVGKGYTF
-	TRBV27	TRBD1	TRBJ2-7	TGTGCCAGCAGTTTTAGGTCCCGTTTGTTGGGACAGGGGAGGCAGGGCGGATCCGAGCAGTACTTC	CASSFRSRLLGQGRQGGSEQYF
-	TRBV5-4	-	TRBJ2-7	TGTGCCAGCAGCTCGACGGGATCCTACGAGCAGTACTTC	CASSSTGSYEQYF
-	TRBV5-1	TRBD1	TRBJ2-2	TGCGCCAGCAGCTTGGTGGGTCTGACAGGGATGAACACCGGGGAGCTGTTTTTT	CASSLVGLTGMNTGELFF
-	TRBV9	-	TRBJ1-1	TGTGCCAGCAGCGTGGGGGTGGTAGCTGAAGCTTTCTTT	CASSVGVVAEAFF
-	TRBV6-5	TRBD2	TRBJ2-7	TGTGCCAGCAGTTACACCAGACTAGCGGGCCCCTACGAGCAGTACTTC	CASSYTRLAGPYEQYF
-	TRBV6-5	TRBD2	TRBJ2-7	TGTGCCAGCAGTTACTCGACCAGCGGGAGCTACGAGCAGTACTTC	CASSYSTSGSYEQYF
-	TRBV19	TRBD1	TRBJ2-3	TGTGCCAGTAGGGGGACAGGGAAGAGAGGAGATACGCAGTATTTT	CASRGTGKRGDTQYF
-	TRBV28	-	TRBJ2-7	TGTGCCAGCAGTTTAAGCTCAGGGCGCGAGCAGTACTTC	CASSLSSGREQYF
-	TRBV9	TRBD2	TRBJ2-3	TGTGCCAGCAGCGTCCGGCTAGCGGGGGCAGGAGCAGATACGCAGTATTTT	CASSVRLAGAGADTQYF
-	TRBV11-3	-	TRBJ2-3	TGTGCCAGCAGCTTGGGAGCGGCAGATACGCAGTATTTT	CASSLGAADTQYF
-	TRBV28	-	TRBJ1-4	TGTGCCAGCAGCTTCGGGGCGTACGGGGAAAAACTGTTTTTT	CASSFGAYGEKLFF
-	TRBV6-6	TRBD1	TRBJ1-6	TGTGCCAGCAGCGACCGGACAGGGAATTATTCACCCCTCCACTTT	CASSDRTGNYSPLHF
-	TRBV6-6	-	TRBJ2-2	TGTGCCAGCACTGACTCCCGAACGGGGGAGCTGTTTTTT	CASTDSRTGELFF
-	TRBV5-8	-	TRBJ2-7	TGTGCCAGCAGCTGGTCGATTTTCACCTACGAGCAGTACTTC	CASSWSIFTYEQYF
-	TRBV28	-	TRBJ2-5	TGTGCCAGCAGTTTAGGGTTTAGGACTCGGGAGGAGACCCAGTACTTC	CASSLGFRTREETQYF
-	TRBV25-1	-	TRBJ1-2	TGTGCCAGCAGTGATTTGGGGAAAACTAACTATGGCTACACCTTC	CASSDLGKTNYGYTF
-	TRBV19	TRBD1	TRBJ2-5	TGTGCCAGTAGTACCAGGGGGCTCAGCCAAGAGACCCAGTACTTC	CASSTRGLSQETQYF
-	TRBV5-1	-	TRBJ2-1	TGCGCCAGCAGCTTGGTTGATGAGCAGTTCTTC	CASSLVDEQFF
-	TRBV15	-	TRBJ1-5	TGTGCCACCAGCAGAGCCAAGGGGCCCCAGCCCCAGCATTTT	CATSRAKGPQPQHF
-	TRBV19	-	TRBJ2-4	TGTGCCAGTAGAAAACCGGGGGAACCTAAAAACATTCAGTACTTC	CASRKPGEPKNIQYF
-	TRBV13	-	TRBJ2-7	TGTGCCAGCAGCGTACGGTCTGAGCAGTACTTC	CASSVRSEQYF
-	TRBV5-1	TRBD1	TRBJ1-3	TGCGCCAGCAGCTCAGACAGGGGAGCGAACACCATATATTTT	CASSSDRGANTIYF
-	TRBV5-1	-	TRBJ2-1	TGCGCCAGCAGCTTGGCTACGACGACTTTAGAGCAGTTCTTC	CASSLATTTLEQFF
-	TRBV18	TRBD2	TRBJ2-3	TGTGCCAGCTCACCGTCCACAGGCAGCGGGAGTGTCCATACGCAGTATTTT	CASSPSTGSGSVHTQYF
-	TRBV30	-	TRBJ1-6	TGTGCCTGGAGTAGCCCAGTAAGAAATTCACCCCTCCACTTT	CAWSSPVRNSPLHF
once	TRBV5-6	TRBD1	TRBJ1-6	TGTGCCAGCAGCTTGAGGCCACAGGGGCCCCCATATTCACCCCTCCACTTT	CASSLRPQGPPYSPLHF
-	TRBV28	TRBD1	TRBJ2-7	TGTGCCAGCAGTCTACTACAGGGGGCGCAGGCAGTCTACGAGCAGTACTTC	CASSLLQGAQAVYEQYF
-	TRBV7-2	TRBD1	TRBJ2-3	TGTGCCAGCAGCTGGGGACAGGGGTCAGATACGCAGTATTTT	CASSWGQGSDTQYF
-	TRBV27	TRBD1	TRBJ1-5	TGTGCCAGCAGTCCGGGACAGGGGGTTCATAGCAATCAGCCCCAGCATTTT	CASSPGQGVHSNQPQHF
few	TRBV10-1	-	TRBJ1-1	TGCGCCAGCAGTGAGTCAGGCTTTGGGAACACTGAAGCTTTCTTT	CASSESGFGNTEAFF
-	TRBV6-6	TRBD2	TRBJ2-7	TGTGCCAGCAGTTACCCGGCGCTAGCGGCTACCTACGAGCAGTACTTC	CASSYPALAATYEQYF
-	TRBV4-1	TRBD1	TRBJ1-1	TGCGCCAGCAGCCATACAGGGGGTATGACTGAAGCTTTCTTT	CASSHTGGMTEAFF
-	TRBV19	-	TRBJ1-5	TGTGCCAGTAGCATTGTGGGATCCAATCAGCCCCAGCATTTT	CASSIVGSNQPQHF
-	TRBV7-3	TRBD1	TRBJ2-5	TGTGCCAGCAGCTCCGGGACAGGGCAGGAGACCCAGTACTTC	CASSSGTGQETQYF